Detailed here is one TCR beta chain. Between the trimmed V and J ends, which lost 4 bases and 9 bases, there was a span of 7 bases. Looked up from germline, CDR1 is LNHNV and CDR2 is YYDKDF (reference sequence). This CDR3 is 12 amino acids long. The sample belongs to a study of T cell changes during pregnancy in multiple sclerosis. TCRdb's copy holds only in-frame clones and misses some; the assay was immunoSEQ multiplex PCR. The table includes about 100,000 clones, about 89% detected once. The material sequenced was peripheral blood, taken after pregnancy. This sequence joins TRBV15 and TRBJ1-6, with D tentatively TRBD1 (5 bases). The TCR was taken from a female donor with multiple sclerosis, enrolled in a pregnancy study. In DNA, the CDR3 is TGTGCCACCAGCATAGACAGTTCACCCCTCCACTTT. It codes for CATSIDSSPLHF.